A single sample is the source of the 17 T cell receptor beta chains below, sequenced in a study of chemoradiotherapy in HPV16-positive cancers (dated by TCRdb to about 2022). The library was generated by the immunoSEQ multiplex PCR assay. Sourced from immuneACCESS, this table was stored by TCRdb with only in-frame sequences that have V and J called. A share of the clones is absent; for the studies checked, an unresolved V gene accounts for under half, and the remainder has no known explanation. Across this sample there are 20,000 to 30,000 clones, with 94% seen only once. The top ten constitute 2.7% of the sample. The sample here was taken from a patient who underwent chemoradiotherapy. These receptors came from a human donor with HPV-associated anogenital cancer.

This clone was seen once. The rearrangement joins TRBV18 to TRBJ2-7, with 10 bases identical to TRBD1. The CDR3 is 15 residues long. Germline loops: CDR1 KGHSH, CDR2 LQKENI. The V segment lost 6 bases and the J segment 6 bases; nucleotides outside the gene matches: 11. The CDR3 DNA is TGTGCCAGCTCTCAGACCGGGACAGGGGTAGGCGAGCAGTACTTC. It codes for CASSQTGTGVGEQYF.

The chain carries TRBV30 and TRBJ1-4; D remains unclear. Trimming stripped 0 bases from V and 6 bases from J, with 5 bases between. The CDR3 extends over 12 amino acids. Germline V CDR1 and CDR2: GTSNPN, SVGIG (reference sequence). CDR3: CAWSVPYEKLFF. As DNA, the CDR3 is TGTGCCTGGAGTGTACCGTATGAAAAACTGTTTTTT.

The CDR3 region is CASSYQVFNYGYTF. The DNA for the CDR3 is TGTGCCAGCAGTTACCAGGTGTTCAACTATGGCTACACCTTC. The V and J genes are TRBV6-6 and TRBJ1-2; D gene ambiguous. The CDR3 runs 14 residues. Deletions cut 2 bases from V and 2 bases from J, with 9 bases between. Germline V gene sequence: CDR1 MNHNY, CDR2 SVGAGI (reference sequence).

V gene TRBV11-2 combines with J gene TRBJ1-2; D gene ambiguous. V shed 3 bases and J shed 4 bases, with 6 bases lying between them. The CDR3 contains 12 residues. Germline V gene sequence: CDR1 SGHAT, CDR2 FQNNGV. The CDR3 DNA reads TGTGCCAGCAGCTTCTCCGGCTATGGCTACACCTTC. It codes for CASSFSGYGYTF. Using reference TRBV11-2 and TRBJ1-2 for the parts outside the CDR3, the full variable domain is EAGVAQSPRYKIIEKRQSVAFWCNPISGHATLYWYQQILGQGPKLLIQFQNNGVVDDSQLPKDRFSAERLKGVDSTLKIQPAKLEDSAVYLCASSFSGYGYTFGSGTRLTVV.

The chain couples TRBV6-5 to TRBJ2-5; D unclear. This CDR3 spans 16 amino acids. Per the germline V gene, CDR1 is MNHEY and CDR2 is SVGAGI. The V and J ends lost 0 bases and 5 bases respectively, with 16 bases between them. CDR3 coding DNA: TGTGCCAGCAGTTACTCCGGCCAGAAACCGAGGGAGACCCAGTACTTC. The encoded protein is CASSYSGQKPRETQYF.

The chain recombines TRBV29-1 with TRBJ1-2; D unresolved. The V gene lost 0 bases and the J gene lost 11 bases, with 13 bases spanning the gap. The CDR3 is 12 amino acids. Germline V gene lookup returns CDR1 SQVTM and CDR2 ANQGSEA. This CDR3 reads CSVEDRPESYTF. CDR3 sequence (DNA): TGCAGCGTTGAAGACAGACCCGAATCTTACACCTTC.

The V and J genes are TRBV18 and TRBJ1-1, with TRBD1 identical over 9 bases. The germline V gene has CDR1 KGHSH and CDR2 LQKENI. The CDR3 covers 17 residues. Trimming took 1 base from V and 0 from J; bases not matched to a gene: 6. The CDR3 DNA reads TGTGCCAGCTCACCACGAGGGACAGGGCCCATGAACACTGAAGCTTTCTTT. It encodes CASSPRGTGPMNTEAFF.

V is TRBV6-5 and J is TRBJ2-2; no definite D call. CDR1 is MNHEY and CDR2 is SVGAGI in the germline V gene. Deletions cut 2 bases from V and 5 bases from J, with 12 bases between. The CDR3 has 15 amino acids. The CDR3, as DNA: TGTGCCAGCAGTTACGTGTCGGGCCTTACCGGGGAGCTGTTTTTT. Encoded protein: CASSYVSGLTGELFF.

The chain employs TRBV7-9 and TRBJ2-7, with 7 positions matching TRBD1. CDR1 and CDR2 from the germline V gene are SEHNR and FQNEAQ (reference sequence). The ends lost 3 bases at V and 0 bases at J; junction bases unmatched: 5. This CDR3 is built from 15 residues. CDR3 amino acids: CASSFLGDSSYEQYF. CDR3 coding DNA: TGTGCCAGCAGCTTTTTAGGGGACAGCTCCTACGAGCAGTACTTC.

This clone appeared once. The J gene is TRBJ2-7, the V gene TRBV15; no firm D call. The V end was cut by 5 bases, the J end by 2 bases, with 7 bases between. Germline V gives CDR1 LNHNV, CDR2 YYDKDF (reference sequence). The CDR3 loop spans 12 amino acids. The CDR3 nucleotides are TGTGCCACCAGCGCAGGCCCCTACGAGCAGTACTTC. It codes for CATSAGPYEQYF. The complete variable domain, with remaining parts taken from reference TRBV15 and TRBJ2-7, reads DAMVIQNPRYQVTQFGKPVTLSCSQTLNHNVMYWYQQKSSQAPKLLFHYYDKDFNNEADTPDNFQSRRPNTSFCFLDIRSPGLGDTAMYLCATSAGPYEQYFGPGTRLTVT.

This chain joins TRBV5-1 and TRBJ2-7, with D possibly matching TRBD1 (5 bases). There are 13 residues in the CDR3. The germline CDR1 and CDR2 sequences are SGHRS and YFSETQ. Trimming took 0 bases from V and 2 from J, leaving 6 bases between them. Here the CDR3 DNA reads TGCGCCAGCAGCTTGGACAGGCCCTACGAGCAGTACTTC. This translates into CASSLDRPYEQYF.

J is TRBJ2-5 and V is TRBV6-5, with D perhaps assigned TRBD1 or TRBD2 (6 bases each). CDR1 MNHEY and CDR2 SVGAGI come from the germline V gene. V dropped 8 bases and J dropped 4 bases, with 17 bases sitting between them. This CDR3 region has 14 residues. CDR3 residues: CASRGLAIGETQYF. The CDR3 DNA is TGTGCCAGCCGGGGGCTAGCGATTGGAGAGACCCAGTACTTC.

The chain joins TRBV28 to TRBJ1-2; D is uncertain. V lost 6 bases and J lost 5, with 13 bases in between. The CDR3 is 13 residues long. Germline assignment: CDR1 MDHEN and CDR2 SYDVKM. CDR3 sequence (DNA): TGTGCCAGCAGGGACCAGGACGGTTATGGCTACACCTTC. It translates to CASRDQDGYGYTF.

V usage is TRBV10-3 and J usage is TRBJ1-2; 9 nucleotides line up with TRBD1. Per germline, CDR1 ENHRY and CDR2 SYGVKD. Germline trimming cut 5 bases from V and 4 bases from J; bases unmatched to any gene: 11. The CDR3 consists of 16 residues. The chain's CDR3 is CAISPPGQGVSYGYTF. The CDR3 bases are TGTGCCATCAGTCCCCCGGGACAGGGTGTCAGCTATGGCTACACCTTC.

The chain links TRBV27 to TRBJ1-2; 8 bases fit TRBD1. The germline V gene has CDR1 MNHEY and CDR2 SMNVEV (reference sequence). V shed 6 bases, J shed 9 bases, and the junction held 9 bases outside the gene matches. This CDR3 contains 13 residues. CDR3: CASRWDRSTSYTF. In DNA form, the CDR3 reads TGTGCCAGCAGGTGGGACAGGAGTACTAGCTACACCTTC.

CDR3 nucleotides: TGTGCCAGCTCACCACCTAGCGGGAGCTCCTACGAGCAGTACTTC. Translation gives CASSPPSGSSYEQYF. The gene calls are TRBV18 and TRBJ2-7, with 9 bases aligning to TRBD2. CDR3 length: 15 residues. Per germline, CDR1 KGHSH and CDR2 LQKENI. V shed 0 bases and J 0 bases; nucleotides not matched to a gene: 0.

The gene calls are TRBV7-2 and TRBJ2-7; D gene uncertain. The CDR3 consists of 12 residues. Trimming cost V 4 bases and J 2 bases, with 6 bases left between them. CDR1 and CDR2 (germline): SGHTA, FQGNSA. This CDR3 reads CASSSPAYEQYF. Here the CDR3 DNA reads TGTGCCAGCAGCTCACCAGCCTACGAGCAGTACTTC.